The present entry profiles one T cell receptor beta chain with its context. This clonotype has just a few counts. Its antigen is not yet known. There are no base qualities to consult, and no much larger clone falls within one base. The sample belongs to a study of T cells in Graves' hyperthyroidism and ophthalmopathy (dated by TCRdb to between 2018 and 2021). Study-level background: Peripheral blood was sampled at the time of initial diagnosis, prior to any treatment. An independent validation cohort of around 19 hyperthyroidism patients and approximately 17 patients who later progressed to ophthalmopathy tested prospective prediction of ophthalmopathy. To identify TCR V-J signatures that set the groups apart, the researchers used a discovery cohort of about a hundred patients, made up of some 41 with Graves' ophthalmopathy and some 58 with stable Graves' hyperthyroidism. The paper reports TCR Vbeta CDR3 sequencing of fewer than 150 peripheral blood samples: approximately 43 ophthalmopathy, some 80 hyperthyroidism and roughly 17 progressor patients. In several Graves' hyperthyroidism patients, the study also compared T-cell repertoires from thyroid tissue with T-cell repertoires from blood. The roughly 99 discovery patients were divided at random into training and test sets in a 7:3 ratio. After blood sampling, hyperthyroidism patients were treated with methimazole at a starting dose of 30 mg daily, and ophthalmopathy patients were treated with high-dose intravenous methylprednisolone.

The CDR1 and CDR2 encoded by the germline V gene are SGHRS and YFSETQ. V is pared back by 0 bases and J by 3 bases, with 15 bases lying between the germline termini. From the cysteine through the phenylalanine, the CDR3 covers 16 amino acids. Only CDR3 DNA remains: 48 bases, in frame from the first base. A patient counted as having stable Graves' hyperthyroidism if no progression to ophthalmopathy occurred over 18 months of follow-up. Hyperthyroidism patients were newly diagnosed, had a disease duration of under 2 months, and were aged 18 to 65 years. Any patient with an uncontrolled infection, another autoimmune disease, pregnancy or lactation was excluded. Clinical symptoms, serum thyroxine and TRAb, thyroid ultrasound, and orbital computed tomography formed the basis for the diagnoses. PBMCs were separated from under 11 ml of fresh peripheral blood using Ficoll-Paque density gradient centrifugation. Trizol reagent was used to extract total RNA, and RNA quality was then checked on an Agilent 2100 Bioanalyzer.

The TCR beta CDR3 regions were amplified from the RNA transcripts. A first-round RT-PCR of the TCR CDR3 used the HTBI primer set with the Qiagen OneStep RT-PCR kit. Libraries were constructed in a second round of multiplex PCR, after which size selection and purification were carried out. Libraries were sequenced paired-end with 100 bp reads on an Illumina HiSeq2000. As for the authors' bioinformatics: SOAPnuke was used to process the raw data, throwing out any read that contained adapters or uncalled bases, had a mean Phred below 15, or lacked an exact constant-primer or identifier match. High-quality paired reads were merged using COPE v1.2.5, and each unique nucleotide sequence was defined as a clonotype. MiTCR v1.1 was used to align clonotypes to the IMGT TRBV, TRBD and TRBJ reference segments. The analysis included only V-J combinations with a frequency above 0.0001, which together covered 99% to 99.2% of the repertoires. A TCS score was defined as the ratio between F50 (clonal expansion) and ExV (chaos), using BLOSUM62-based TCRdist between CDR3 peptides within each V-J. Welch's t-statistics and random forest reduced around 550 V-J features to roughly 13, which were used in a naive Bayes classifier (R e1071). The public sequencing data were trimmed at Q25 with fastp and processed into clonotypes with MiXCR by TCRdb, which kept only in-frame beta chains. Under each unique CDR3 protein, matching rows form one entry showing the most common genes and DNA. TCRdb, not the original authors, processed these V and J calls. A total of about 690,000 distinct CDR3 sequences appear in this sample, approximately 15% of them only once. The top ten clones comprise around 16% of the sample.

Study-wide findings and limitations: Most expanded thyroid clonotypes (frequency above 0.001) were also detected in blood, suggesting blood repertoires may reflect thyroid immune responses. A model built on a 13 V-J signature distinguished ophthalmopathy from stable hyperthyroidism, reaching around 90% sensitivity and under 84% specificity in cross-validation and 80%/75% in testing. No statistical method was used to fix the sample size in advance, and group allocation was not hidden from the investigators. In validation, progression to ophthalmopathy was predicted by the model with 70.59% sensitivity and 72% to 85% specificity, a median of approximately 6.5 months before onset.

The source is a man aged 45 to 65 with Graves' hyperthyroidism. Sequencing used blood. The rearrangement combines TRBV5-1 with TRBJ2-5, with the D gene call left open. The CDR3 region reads CASSLVRRNLEETQYF. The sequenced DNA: TGCGCCAGCAGCTTGGTTCGCCGAAATTTAGAAGAGACCCAGTACTTC.